This entry is about one T cell receptor (beta chain). The antigen is not known. This sample stems from a study of CD8+ T cells in alopecia areata. Study background: Those patients who were treated received oral tofacitinib, which was given at 5 to 10 mg twice daily for moderate-to-severe alopecia areata.

Treatment: oral pan-JAK inhibitor, 5-10 mg twice daily. Separation by sorting yielded CD4+ and CD8+ T cells from PBMCs. Findings and limits, study-wide: Scalp and blood samples kept many expanded lesional clones throughout tofacitinib. Among the top 100, expanded CD8+ clones, as well as scalp clonality, were significantly decreased by tofacitinib.

Trimming took 5 bases from V and 6 from J; bases not matched to a gene: 8. The CDR3 sequence is 15 residues long. CDR1 and CDR2 from the germline V gene are SNHLY and FYNNEI. Reverse transcribed after extraction, RNA yielded cDNA as the sequencing template. Sequencing used immunoSEQ multiplex PCR; TCRdb keeps in-frame clones, though not all of them. This sample has more than 95,000 clones; about nine tenths occur once, and the top ten carry around 10%. The chain carries TRBV2 and TRBJ2-7, with 12 bases that match TRBD1. The sequence was collected from a human donor with alopecia areata. The specimen comprised CD8+ T cells sorted from blood, sampled between weeks 30 and 35, from a patient treated with tofacitinib. The DNA for the CDR3 is TGTGCCAGCAGTCAACCGGGACAGGGGGCGGTCGAGCAGTACTTC. This translates into CASSQPGQGAVEQYF.